The source of this T cell receptor (beta chain) is a study of blood T cell repertoires in COVID-19. For the study at large: From the United States, Italy and Spain came samples of acute and convalescent COVID-19.

CDR3 length: 15 amino acids. V dropped 0 bases and J dropped 7 bases, with 14 bases sitting between them. Per the germline V gene, CDR1 is SGDLS and CDR2 is YYNGEE. This clone has a single count. As originally analysed: Amplification of reference gene primers provided the estimated nucleated cell counts. Clones were read by immunoSEQ multiplex PCR, and TCRdb kept only the in-frame ones, dropping some. That table gives V, J and clone size, and the DNA gave D and trimming. The table includes under 140,000 clones, nearly 90% detected once. The V and J genes are TRBV9 and TRBJ1-3; D gene unclear. Material: peripheral blood. The receptor's source is a human donor in a cohort sampled during active COVID-19. CDR3 sequence reads: CASSVEWRPANTIYF. Written as DNA, the CDR3 is TGTGCCAGCAGCGTAGAGTGGCGGCCGGCGAACACCATATATTTT.